The 18 T cell receptor beta chains given below trace back to one sample, sequenced in a study of T cell responses to AZD1222 COVID-19 vaccine. The assay was immunoSEQ multiplex PCR, and TCRdb's table has in-frame clones only and misses some. The sample has about 110,000 clones, over 85% seen once. This sample comprised peripheral blood, obtained on day 0 of MenACWY control vaccination. The receptors were sampled from an adult in good health.

The chain combines TRBV28 with TRBJ1-2, with D perhaps matching TRBD1 (5 bases). Trimming cost V 4 bases and J 4 bases, with 19 bases left between them. CDR1 is MDHEN and CDR2 is SYDVKM in the germline V gene. This CDR3 region has 16 residues. The CDR3 loop reads CASSSPGGYSSYGYTF. The CDR3 coding sequence is TGTGCCAGCAGTTCTCCCGGGGGTTACAGCAGCTATGGCTACACCTTC.

CDR3 sequence (DNA): TGTGCCAGCAGCTCCCAGGGCAATCAGCCCCAGCATTTT. Protein sequence: CASSSQGNQPQHF. The V call is TRBV11-1, the J call TRBJ1-5; no reliable D call. V dropped 4 bases and J dropped 2 bases, with 6 bases sitting between them. CDR1 is SGHAT and CDR2 is FQDESV in the germline V gene (reference sequence). This CDR3 region has 13 residues. The variable domain in full, completed from reference TRBV11-1 and TRBJ1-5, reads EAEVAQSPRYKITEKSQAVAFWCDPISGHATLYWYRQILGQGPELLVQFQDESVVDDSQLPKDRFSAERLKGVDSTLKIQPAELGDSAMYLCASSSQGNQPQHFGDGTRLSIL.

The V call is TRBV4-1, the J call TRBJ1-2; no clear D. The CDR3 length is 15 residues. Germline assignment: CDR1 MGHRA and CDR2 YSYEKL. With 2 bases removed from V and 4 bases from J, the gap between germline ends came to 14 bases. The CDR3 sequence: CASSQSDARLYGYTF. The CDR3 region has the DNA TGCGCCAGCAGCCAATCCGACGCCAGGCTCTATGGCTACACCTTC.

This rearrangement joins TRBV7-2 to TRBJ1-1, with TRBD1 as a possible D gene (5 bases). The V end lost 1 base, the J end lost 1 base, and 10 bases lay between the germline ends. Germline CDR1 and CDR2: SGHTA and FQGNSA. The CDR3 extends over 15 amino acids. CDR3: CASSLGGLSNTEAFF. CDR3 in DNA: TGTGCCAGCAGCTTAGGGGGACTGTCGAACACTGAAGCTTTCTTT.

As concerns this clone: The same CDR3 also results from other DNA sequences found in this sample. The chain carries TRBV27 and TRBJ1-6; D remains unclear. CDR3 size: 13 residues. Trimming pared 3 bases from V and 9 bases from J, leaving 9 bases between. CDR1 is MNHEY, CDR2 SMNVEV, per germline (reference sequence). For the CDR3, the DNA is TGTGCCAGCAGTTTCGGAATGGGTTCACCCCTCCACTTT. Its translation is CASSFGMGSPLHF.

Only one count was recorded for this clone. The CDR3 loop reads CASSPQAGDEQFF. The DNA of the CDR3 is TGTGCCAGCTCACCACAAGCGGGGGATGAGCAGTTCTTC. This rearrangement joins TRBV18 to TRBJ2-1; 8 positions match TRBD2. CDR3 length equals 13 residues. Germline V CDR1 and CDR2: KGHSH, LQKENI. Trimming at V came to 1 base and at J to 8 bases, leaving 1 base not matched to a gene.

Only one count was recorded for this clone. The chain combines TRBV4-1 with TRBJ2-5; no reliable D call. This CDR3 has 17 amino acids. The germline CDR1 and CDR2 sequences are MGHRA and YSYEKL. Trimming left V 1 base short and J 0 bases short, with 15 bases between. Here the CDR3 DNA reads TGCGCCAGCAGCCAAGGAGCCGGACCTCGGTACCAAGAGACCCAGTACTTC. Translated, it gives CASSQGAGPRYQETQYF.

This chain connects TRBV7-8 to TRBJ1-4, with 7 bases matching TRBD1. Trimming cost V 1 base and J 8 bases; bases outside gene matches: 7. CDR1 is SGHVS, CDR2 FQNEAQ, per germline. The CDR3 contains 15 residues. This CDR3 is CASSLGGQEWEKLFF. The CDR3 region has the DNA TGTGCCAGCAGCTTAGGCGGACAGGAGTGGGAAAAACTGTTTTTT. Full variable domain (rest looked up from reference TRBV7-8 and TRBJ1-4): GAGVSQSPRYKVAKRGQDVALRCDPISGHVSLFWYQQALGQGPEFLTYFQNEAQLDKSGLPSDRFFAERPEGSVSTLKIQRTQQEDSAVYLCASSLGGQEWEKLFFGSGTQLSVL.

The V and J genes are TRBV19 and TRBJ1-5; 9 bases are a match to TRBD1. V gave up 3 bases and J gave up 5 bases; unmatched junction bases: 2. Per the germline V gene, CDR1 is LNHDA and CDR2 is SQIVND (reference sequence). The CDR3 is 14 amino acids. CDR3 loop: CASSIRTGDQPQHF. CDR3 nucleotide sequence: TGTGCCAGTAGTATTCGGACAGGGGATCAGCCCCAGCATTTT.

The rearrangement uses TRBV2 and TRBJ2-1, with TRBD1 identical over 10 bases. This CDR3 contains 15 residues. Germline assignment: CDR1 SNHLY and CDR2 FYNNEI. Trimming at V came to 5 bases and at J to 7 bases, leaving 8 bases not matched to a gene. The CDR3: CASSTGQGWINEQFF. The DNA of the CDR3 is TGTGCCAGCAGTACGGGACAGGGGTGGATAAATGAGCAGTTCTTC.

This chain links TRBV6-5 with TRBJ1-1; D is unclear. Deletions cut 0 bases from V and 0 bases from J, with 5 bases between. The CDR3 runs 14 residues. The germline CDR1 and CDR2 sequences are MNHEY and SVGAGI. The CDR3 DNA reads TGTGCCAGCAGTTACTCGGCCTTGAACACTGAAGCTTTCTTT. Translation: CASSYSALNTEAFF.

This chain joins TRBV10-1 and TRBJ1-1, with a tentative D call TRBD1 (5 bases). Per germline, CDR1 WNHNN and CDR2 SYGVQD (reference sequence). The CDR3 length is 13 residues. Trimming cost V 4 bases and J 5 bases, with 11 bases left between them. CDR3 bases: TGCGCCAGCAGTGTAGGGGCGAAGACTGAAGCTTTCTTT. Translated: CASSVGAKTEAFF.

With regard to this clone: Relative to the germline gene, one junction end is altered; a read error may explain this. This chain connects TRBV9 to TRBJ1-6; tentative D call: TRBD1 (6 bases). The CDR3 length is 15 residues. Germline V gene data show CDR1 as SGDLS and CDR2 as YYNGEE. The CDR3 loop is CASSRQDVLNSPLHF. The CDR3 coding sequence is TGTGCTAGCAGCCGACAGGACGTACTAAATTCACCCCTCCACTTT.

This rearrangement joins TRBV7-6 to TRBJ2-3; a possible D gene is TRBD2 (7 bases). Trimming stripped 5 bases from V and 2 bases from J, with 23 bases between. Germline loops: CDR1 SGHVS, CDR2 FNYEAQ. The CDR3 sequence is 18 residues long. The CDR3: CASSRDISGAGHTDTQYF. In nucleotides, the CDR3 is TGTGCCAGCAGCCGGGACATAAGCGGAGCGGGACACACAGATACGCAGTATTTT.

This rearrangement joins TRBV12-3 or TRBV12-4 to TRBJ2-7; D ambiguous. Trimming shortened V by 3 bases and J by 4 bases, and 7 bases separated the two germline ends. The CDR3 has 12 residues. The CDR3 is CASSFLGYEQYF. In nucleotides, the CDR3 is TGTGCCAGCAGTTTCCTGGGGTACGAGCAGTACTTC.

This chain uses TRBV11-2 with TRBJ1-2; 8 bases align to TRBD1. CDR3 length: 15 amino acids. Per germline, CDR1 SGHAT and CDR2 FQNNGV. Trimming removed 1 base from V and 7 bases from J; junction bases left unmatched: 8. CDR3: CASSLVGRGLGGYTF. CDR3 nucleotide sequence: TGTGCCAGCAGCTTAGTGGGCAGGGGGCTGGGTGGCTACACCTTC. The full variable domain, in which reference TRBV11-2 and TRBJ1-2 provide the parts outside the CDR3, is EAGVAQSPRYKIIEKRQSVAFWCNPISGHATLYWYQQILGQGPKLLIQFQNNGVVDDSQLPKDRFSAERLKGVDSTLKIQPAKLEDSAVYLCASSLVGRGLGGYTFGSGTRLTVV.

This chain connects TRBV28 to TRBJ1-2, with 8 bases that match TRBD1. The CDR3 sequence is 15 residues long. CDR1 MDHEN and CDR2 SYDVKM come from the germline V gene. Unmatched junction bases numbered 12, after V lost 6 bases and J lost 6 bases. CDR3 residues: CASSRPDRGWDGYTF. In DNA form, the CDR3 reads TGTGCCAGCAGCCGTCCCGACAGGGGCTGGGATGGCTACACCTTC.

J is TRBJ2-3 and V is TRBV9, with 12 bases identical to TRBD2. J lost 3 bases, V lost 3 bases, and 20 bases had no gene match. Germline-derived CDR1 and CDR2 are SGDLS and YYNGEE. The length of the CDR3 is 21 residues. CDR3 amino acids: CASSGVRREKTSGGYTDTQYF. The CDR3 DNA follows: TGTGCCAGCAGCGGAGTTAGGAGGGAAAAGACTAGCGGGGGATATACAGATACGCAGTATTTT.